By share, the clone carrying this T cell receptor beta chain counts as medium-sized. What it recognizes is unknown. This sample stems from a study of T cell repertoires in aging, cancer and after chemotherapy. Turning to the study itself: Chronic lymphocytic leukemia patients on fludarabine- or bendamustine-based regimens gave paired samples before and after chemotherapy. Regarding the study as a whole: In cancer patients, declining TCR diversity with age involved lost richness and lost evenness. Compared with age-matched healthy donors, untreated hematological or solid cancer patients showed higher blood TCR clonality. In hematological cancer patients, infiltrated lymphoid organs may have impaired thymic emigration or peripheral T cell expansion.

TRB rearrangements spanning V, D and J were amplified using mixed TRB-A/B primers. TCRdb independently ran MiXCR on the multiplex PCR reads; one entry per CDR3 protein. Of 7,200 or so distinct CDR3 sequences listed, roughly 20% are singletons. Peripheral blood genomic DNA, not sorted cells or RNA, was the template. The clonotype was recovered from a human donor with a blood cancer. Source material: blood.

The CDR3 protein is CASSSQDRIADTQYF. Written as DNA, the CDR3 is TGTGCCAGCAGTTCTCAGGACCGGATCGCAGATACGCAGTATTTT. The chain couples TRBV27 to TRBJ2-3; no definite D call. Trimming left V 4 bases short and J 4 bases short, with 15 bases between. The germline CDR1 and CDR2 sequences are MNHEY and SMNVEV (reference sequence). CDR3 length: 15 residues.